This T cell receptor beta chain emerged from a study of blood T cells in healthy people across ages. A remark on this clonotype: No antigen is known for it.

Overall study findings and caveats: There was a strong correlation between TCR beta diversity and naive T cell percentage.

The authors ran a second PCR of roughly 6 to 11 cycles using a sample-barcoded 5' primer and a J-beta primer mix. TCRdb redid the calling of the 5' RACE reads with MiXCR, one entry per CDR3 protein. The data hold about 680,000 distinct CDR3 sequences, with around 49% observed a single time. The length of the CDR3 is 15 residues. V gave up 6 bases and J gave up 4 bases, with 19 bases separating them. Germline V gene lookup returns CDR1 SGDLS and CDR2 YYNGEE. The chain links TRBV9 to TRBJ1-2; D perhaps matches TRBD1 (6 bases). This TCR derives from a woman aged 55 to 70 in good health. Specimen: blood. CDR3 protein: CASTHTGAGRYGYTF. As DNA, the CDR3 is TGTGCCAGCACCCATACGGGGGCAGGGCGCTATGGCTACACCTTC.